These T cell receptor beta chains were read from a single sample in a study of beta chain features in type 1 diabetes. The repertoire was sequenced with immunoSEQ multiplex PCR; TCRdb's copy has only in-frame clones and lacks some. Here the sample spans 620,000 or so clones, 15% being singletons. The sequenced sample was naive CD4+ T cells from blood. The receptors stem from a man between 18 and 35 years old in good health. Each CDR3 is given with its conserved first and last residue. D genes are given only for firm matches. The size entry is marked missing in some rows and otherwise reads once, few, many or a size class.

D gene	clone size	V gene	J gene	CDR3 protein	CDR3 DNA
.	.	TRBV13	TRBJ1-1	CASSLEGGHTEAFF	TGTGCCAGCAGCTTAGAGGGGGGTCACACTGAAGCTTTCTTT
TRBD2	.	TRBV7-6	TRBJ2-7	CASSSPPGTSGSYEQYF	TGTGCCAGCAGTTCGCCCCCCGGGACTAGCGGGTCCTACGAGCAGTACTTC
.	.	TRBV10-3	TRBJ2-2	CAISGTTTGELFF	TGTGCCATCAGTGGAACTACGACCGGGGAGCTGTTTTTT
.	.	TRBV15	TRBJ2-7	CATSRTRGYEQYF	TGTGCCACCAGCAGAACTCGGGGTTACGAGCAGTACTTC
TRBD1	.	TRBV5-1	TRBJ2-3	CASSDRQGGDTQYF	TGCGCCAGCTCAGACCGACAGGGTGGGGATACGCAGTATTTT
TRBD2	.	TRBV28	TRBJ2-3	CASSRSGVGTDTQYF	TGTGCCAGCAGTCGGAGCGGGGTAGGAACAGATACGCAGTATTTT
.	few	TRBV5-4	TRBJ1-2	CASSLGRVYGYTF	TGTGCCAGCAGCTTGGGCAGGGTCTATGGCTACACCTTC
.	.	TRBV6-5	TRBJ1-1	CASSYSQGLGAFF	TGTGCCAGCAGTTACTCTCAGGGGCTCGGTGCTTTCTTT
TRBD2	few	TRBV23-1	TRBJ2-3	CASTPEGGKGLSTDTQYF	TGCGCCAGCACCCCCGAGGGAGGGAAAGGGCTGAGCACAGATACGCAGTATTTT
.	few	TRBV7-3	TRBJ2-7	CASSLGPGGIYEQYF	TGTGCCAGCAGCTTAGGGCCCGGGGGAATCTACGAGCAGTACTTC
TRBD2	.	TRBV5-4	TRBJ2-7	CASTQGGLAGGRVGGEQYF	TGTGCCAGCACCCAGGGGGGGCTAGCGGGAGGACGAGTGGGAGGCGAGCAGTACTTC
.	few	TRBV7-2	TRBJ2-7	CASSLARQLTSYEQYF	TGTGCCAGCAGCTTAGCGCGACAGCTTACCTCCTACGAGCAGTACTTC
.	.	TRBV18	TRBJ1-2	CASSPYRDDYGYTF	TGTGCCAGCTCACCATACAGGGACGACTATGGCTACACCTTC
.	.	TRBV7-3	TRBJ1-2	CASSFQQNYGYTF	TGTGCCAGCAGCTTTCAACAGAACTATGGCTACACCTTC
.	.	TRBV11-2	TRBJ1-2	CASSSGFRNYGYTF	TGTGCCAGCAGCTCAGGGTTTCGTAACTATGGCTACACCTTC